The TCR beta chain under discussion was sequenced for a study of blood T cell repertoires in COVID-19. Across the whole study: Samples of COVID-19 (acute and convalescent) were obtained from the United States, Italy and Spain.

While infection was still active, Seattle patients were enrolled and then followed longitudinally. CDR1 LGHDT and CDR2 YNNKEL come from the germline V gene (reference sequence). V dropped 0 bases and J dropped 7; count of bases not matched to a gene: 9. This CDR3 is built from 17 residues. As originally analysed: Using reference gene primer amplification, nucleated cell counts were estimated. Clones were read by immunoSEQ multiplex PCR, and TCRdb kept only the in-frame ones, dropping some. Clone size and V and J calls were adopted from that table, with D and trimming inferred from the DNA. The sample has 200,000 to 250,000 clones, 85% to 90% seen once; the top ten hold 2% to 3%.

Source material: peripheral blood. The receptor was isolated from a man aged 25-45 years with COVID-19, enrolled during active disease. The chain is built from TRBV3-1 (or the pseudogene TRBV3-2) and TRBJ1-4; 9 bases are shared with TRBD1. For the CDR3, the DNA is TGTGCCAGCAGCCAAGATACGCCGGGACAGGGATTTGAAAAACTGTTTTTT. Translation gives CASSQDTPGQGFEKLFF.